The 21 T cell receptor beta chains below were found in one sample sequenced in a study of T cell changes during pregnancy in multiple sclerosis (dated by TCRdb to between 2018 and 2020). The library was generated by the immunoSEQ multiplex PCR assay. Held by TCRdb, this immuneACCESS table contains in-frame sequences only and omits some clones. Under half of the omission traces to an unresolved V gene where checked; the cause of the rest is unknown. This sample comprises 60,000 to 75,000 clones, 91% of them detected only once. Roughly 0.85% of the sample lies in the top ten. This specimen was peripheral blood, taken before pregnancy. Source of these receptors: a female donor with multiple sclerosis, enrolled in a pregnancy study.

The chain joins TRBV21-1 to TRBJ2-7; the table names TRBD1, a call not compared with the DNA. TRBV21-1 is a documented pseudogene. CDR3 length: 15 amino acids. The CDR3 loop is CASSRGDQTGFKQYF. The CDR3 nucleotides are TGTGCCAGCAGCAGAGGAGATCAAACAGGTTTTAAGCAGTACTTC.

The chain has TRBV7-3 and TRBJ1-2; D might be TRBD1 (5 bases). Germline loops: CDR1 SGHTA, CDR2 FQGTGA. This CDR3 spans 13 amino acids. With 5 bases removed from V and 8 bases from J, the gap between germline ends came to 15 bases. CDR3 coding DNA: TGTGCCAGCAGCAGCCAGGGTCCGTCCGGCTACACCTTC. Amino acid sequence: CASSSQGPSGYTF.

The chain couples TRBV25-1 to TRBJ1-2; D is undetermined. CDR3 size: 13 residues. Germline V gene sequence: CDR1 MGHDK, CDR2 SYGVNS. Trimming cost V 2 bases and J 4 bases, with 8 bases left between them. The CDR3 sequence: CASSEVGGYGYTF. The CDR3 nucleotides are TGTGCCAGCAGTGAAGTCGGCGGCTATGGCTACACCTTC.

This chain connects TRBV29-1 to TRBJ2-7; D perhaps matches TRBD1 (5 bases). Germline V gives CDR1 SQVTM, CDR2 ANQGSEA. With 4 bases removed from V and 6 bases from J, the gap between germline ends came to 16 bases. This CDR3 comprises 13 residues. The CDR3: CSVGGQANGEQYF. The CDR3 DNA follows: TGCAGCGTTGGGGGCCAGGCAAACGGCGAGCAGTACTTC.

The chain couples TRBV7-2 to TRBJ2-1; no reliable D call. Germline V gene lookup returns CDR1 SGHTA and CDR2 FQGNSA. V dropped 1 base and J dropped 6 bases, with 10 bases sitting between them. The CDR3 covers 14 residues. The DNA for the CDR3 is TGTGCCAGCAGCTTAGAATATCCTCCCAATGAGCAGTTCTTC. It is translated as CASSLEYPPNEQFF. Together with reference TRBV7-2 and TRBJ2-1, the CDR3 gives the full variable domain: GAGVSQSPSNKVTEKGKDVELRCDPISGHTALYWYRQSLGQGLEFLIYFQGNSAPDKSGLPSDRFSAERTGGSVSTLTIQRTQQEDSAVYLCASSLEYPPNEQFFGPGTRLTVL.

This clone was detected only a few times. The genes are TRBV5-6 and TRBJ1-3, with D possibly TRBD1 on 6 matching bases. Germline CDR1 and CDR2: SGHDT and YYEEEE. The germline V and J ends were trimmed by 5 bases and 0 bases, with 18 bases remaining between them. The CDR3 extends over 17 amino acids. The CDR3 is CASSLPRGHSSGNTIYF. Here the CDR3 DNA reads TGTGCCAGCAGTCTCCCCAGGGGACACAGCTCTGGAAACACCATATATTTT.

V usage is TRBV5-1 and J usage is TRBJ2-7; D may be TRBD1 (6 bases). CDR3 size: 14 residues. Germline loops: CDR1 SGHRS, CDR2 YFSETQ. The germline V and J ends were trimmed by 4 bases and 4 bases, with 15 bases remaining between them. The DNA for the CDR3 is TGCGCCAGCAGCCCATACGATACAGGGTACGAGCAGTACTTC. As protein: CASSPYDTGYEQYF. The full variable domain, with the rest looked up from reference TRBV5-1 and TRBJ2-7, is KAGVTQTPRYLIKTRGQQVTLSCSPISGHRSVSWYQQTPGQGLQFLFEYFSETQRNKGNFPGRFSGRQFSNSRSEMNVSTLELGDSALYLCASSPYDTGYEQYFGPGTRLTVT.

This chain connects TRBV27 to TRBJ2-1; TRBD2 aligns across 11 bases. The CDR3 is 16 residues long. V shed 5 bases, J shed 7 bases, and the junction held 10 bases outside the gene matches. Germline V gives CDR1 MNHEY, CDR2 SMNVEV (reference sequence). This CDR3 is CASSDGTSGLNNEQFF. The CDR3 DNA follows: TGTGCCAGCAGTGACGGGACTAGCGGTTTGAATAATGAGCAGTTCTTC.

The genes are TRBV19 and TRBJ2-5; TRBD1 matches at 10 bases. The CDR3 runs to 14 residues. The V gene end was trimmed by 4 bases and the J gene end by 5 bases; junction bases not matched to a gene: 4. Germline V gene lookup returns CDR1 LNHDA and CDR2 SQIVND (reference sequence). CDR3 DNA sequence: TGTGCCAGTAGTACGGCGGACAGGGGGGAGACCCAGTACTTC. This translates into CASSTADRGETQYF.

Written as DNA, the CDR3 is TGTGCCAGCAGCGTAGTCGGACAGGGCGGCTATGGCTACACCTTC. Protein product: CASSVVGQGGYGYTF. V is TRBV9 and J is TRBJ1-2; 8 bases match TRBD1. V gave up 0 bases and J gave up 4 bases; unmatched junction bases: 5. Germline V gives CDR1 SGDLS, CDR2 YYNGEE. The CDR3 is 15 amino acids.

J is TRBJ2-5 and V is TRBV19; TRBD1 is a possible D gene (6 bases). V lost 6 bases and J 7 bases, leaving 24 bases between the germline ends. Germline CDR1 reads LNHDA; CDR2 reads SQIVND (reference sequence). The length of the CDR3 is 16 residues. The CDR3, as DNA: TGTGCCAGTAGCAGATTAACTCGACAGGAATTCGGGACCCAGTACTTC. Amino acids: CASSRLTRQEFGTQYF.

CDR3 coding DNA: TGTGCTAGTGGTTTCCACAGCGGGACAGGGGACACTGAAGCTTTCTTT. Its protein product is CASGFHSGTGDTEAFF. The chain joins TRBV12-5 to TRBJ1-1; 10 nucleotides match TRBD1. Trimming at V came to 3 bases and at J to 3 bases, leaving 7 bases not matched to a gene. The CDR3 totals 16 residues. Germline V gene lookup returns CDR1 LGHNT and CDR2 FRNRAP. The variable domain in full, completed from reference TRBV12-5 and TRBJ1-1, reads DARVTQTPRHKVTEMGQEVTMRCQPILGHNTVFWYRQTMMQGLELLAYFRNRAPLDDSGMPKDRFSAEMPDATLATLKIQPSEPRDSAVYFCASGFHSGTGDTEAFFGQGTRLTVV.

V is TRBV7-3 and J is TRBJ1-5; D uncertain. CDR3 length: 13 amino acids. Between the trimmed V and J ends, which lost 2 bases and 5 bases, there was a span of 7 bases. The V gene's germline CDR1 is SGHTA and CDR2 FQGTGA. CDR3 coding DNA: TGTGCCAGCAGCTTATCACGGGATCAGCCCCAGCATTTT. This sequence encodes CASSLSRDQPQHF. Variable domain in full (rest from reference TRBV7-3 and TRBJ1-5): GAGVSQTPSNKVTEKGKYVELRCDPISGHTALYWYRQSLGQGPEFLIYFQGTGAADDSGLPNDRFFAVRPEGSVSTLKIQRTERGDSAVYLCASSLSRDQPQHFGDGTRLSIL.

This chain joins TRBV29-1 and TRBJ2-2; possibly TRBD1 for D (5 bases). Trimming left V 6 bases short and J 7 bases short, with 15 bases between. CDR1 and CDR2 (germline): SQVTM, ANQGSEA. CDR3 length: 13 residues. The CDR3 region is CSVAGRVNGELFF. Here the CDR3 DNA reads TGCAGCGTCGCTGGCAGGGTGAACGGGGAGCTGTTTTTT.

The chain links TRBV4-3 to TRBJ1-5; D remains unclear. This CDR3 is 13 amino acids long. Germline loops: CDR1 LGHNA, CDR2 YSLEER. V shed 4 bases and J shed 6 bases, with 10 bases lying between them. This CDR3 is CASSLRGSQPQHF. DNA for the CDR3: TGCGCCAGCAGCCTCCGAGGGAGTCAGCCCCAGCATTTT.

The chain recombines TRBV5-4 with TRBJ1-1; perhaps TRBD1 as D (6 bases). CDR3 length: 14 amino acids. Trimming left V 0 bases short and J 5 bases short, with 11 bases between. In germline, CDR1 is SGHNT, CDR2 YYREEE (reference sequence). The CDR3: CASSLEQQGTEAFF. In DNA, the CDR3 is TGTGCCAGCAGCTTGGAGCAGCAGGGGACTGAAGCTTTCTTT.

The chain uses TRBV5-8 and TRBJ2-7; 7 bases map to TRBD1. CDR3 size: 16 residues. V gave up 0 bases and J gave up 3 bases; unmatched junction bases: 9. The V gene's germline CDR1 is SGHTS and CDR2 YDEGEE. The CDR3 sequence is CASSLGPQGNGYEQYF. CDR3 nucleotides: TGTGCCAGCAGCTTGGGCCCACAGGGGAATGGCTACGAGCAGTACTTC.

The chain is built from TRBV5-3 and TRBJ1-2; D is undetermined. TRBV5-3 is filed as an ORF, its function uncertain. Trimming left V 2 bases short and J 2 bases short, with 7 bases between. The CDR3 is made up of 13 amino acids. This CDR3 is CARSFAGNYGYTF. CDR3 DNA: TGTGCCAGAAGCTTTGCGGGGAACTATGGCTACACCTTC.

The gene calls are TRBV27 and TRBJ2-2; 9 bases map to TRBD2. The CDR3 has 15 amino acids. The ends lost 5 bases at V and 3 bases at J; junction bases unmatched: 4. CDR1 is MNHEY, CDR2 SMNVEV, per germline (reference sequence). Here the CDR3 reads CASSQRGDHTGELFF. CDR3 nucleotides: TGTGCCAGCAGTCAGCGGGGGGATCACACCGGGGAGCTGTTTTTT.

CDR3 sequence reads: CASSSIRDEQYF. In DNA form, the CDR3 reads TGTGCCAGCAGCTCAATCAGGGACGAGCAGTACTTC. The chain employs TRBV7-2 and TRBJ2-7; TRBD1 is a possible D gene (5 bases). Germline CDR1 and CDR2: SGHTA and FQGNSA. This CDR3 spans 12 amino acids. V shed 4 bases and J shed 5 bases, with 9 bases lying between them.

The chain uses TRBV7-3 and TRBJ1-2; no clear D gene. The length of the CDR3 is 15 residues. Germline V gives CDR1 SGHTA, CDR2 FQGTGA. V lost 4 bases and J 1 base, leaving 13 bases between the germline ends. The CDR3, as DNA: TGTGCCAGCAGCTCCGATGGACTGCTTAACTATGGCTACACCTTC. Encoded protein: CASSSDGLLNYGYTF.